Sequencing of this T cell receptor beta chain was carried out in a study of blood T cells in healthy people across ages (dated by TCRdb to about 2015). For the wider study: Template switching captured roughly one uniquely barcoded TCR beta cDNA molecule per two T cells in model experiments. To avoid experimental bias, donors of different ages were spread randomly across the sequencing lanes. For two donors (one aged 18 to 29 and one aged 80 or older), the study analyzed two additional independent replicas of 1 million unique cDNA reads from the same blood draw. Four age groups were formed from the donors: young (average 16 years), middle-aged (approximately 42), aged (roughly 58) and long-lived (roughly 88). To track age-related changes in TCR beta repertoire diversity, the study relied on deep sequencing normalized with unique cDNA molecular identifiers.

Donors were 39 systemically healthy Caucasian individuals from Russia aged roughly 6 to 90 years. Each donor gave 8 to 10 milliliters of peripheral blood, drawn into EDTA-treated Vacutainer tubes. Ficoll-Paque density-gradient centrifugation was used to isolate PBMCs, with at least 6 million obtained per sample. Total RNA was extracted from PBMCs with Trizol reagent, with at least 5.5 micrograms obtained per sample. For every donor, an aliquot of PBMCs went through flow cytometry to measure the percentages of naive CD45RAhigh/CD27high T cells. Results and caveats for the whole study, not just this receptor: There was a strong correlation between observed TCR beta diversity and the percentage of naive T cells measured by flow cytometry. Estimates of total diversity based on one million sequenced T cells were considered lower bounds and underestimates. As age increased, observed TCR beta diversity per million T cells dropped in a roughly linear way, and a significant reduction was already evident by age around 41. Compared with the aged group, the long-lived group had more naive CD4+ T cells, fewer expanded clones and increased TCR diversity, a pattern suggesting age selection. Because the CMV infection status of the donors was unknown, age-related changes in expanded clonotypes may potentially have been confounded. Because profiling used bulk unsorted PBMCs, naive and antigen-experienced compartments could not be compared conclusively.

A word on this clonotype: Its antigen remains undetermined. The sample holds no much larger clone one base away, and base qualities are not on file.

There are 12 amino acids in the CDR3, from cysteine to phenylalanine inclusive. Only CDR3 DNA is held: 36 bases, read in frame from base 1. V sheds 0 bases and J sheds 5 bases, leaving 7 bases between their ends. Per the germline V gene (reference sequence), GTSNPN is the CDR1 and SVGIG is the CDR2. Libraries were made using 5' RACE. The instrument was an Illumina HiSeq 2500. A second PCR of about 6 to 11 cycles was performed with a sample-barcoded 5' primer and a J-beta primer mix. A unique molecular identifier was introduced onto each TCR beta cDNA molecule by a template-switch 5' adaptor carrying 12 random nucleotides. Each sample yielded at least 3 million CDR3-containing paired-end reads. All of the RNA was converted into first-strand cDNA using the Mint cDNA synthesis kit, with a TRBC-specific oligonucleotide serving as the primer. All cDNA was treated with uracil-DNA glycosylase and then went through a first 18-cycle PCR with the universal primers M1SS and BC2_uni_R. As for the original processing: Each sample was normalized by randomly selecting 1 million high-quality reads, each carrying a distinct molecular identifier. Instead of being binned into consensus sequences, reads that shared molecular identifiers were thrown out. MiTCR, set to a Q25 quality threshold and the strictest error-elimination algorithm, was used for CDR3 identification, clonotype clustering and error correction. A nonparametric unseen species model with Euler transformation was used to estimate a lower bound on total TCR beta diversity. TCRdb reprocessed the public reads (quality trimming at Q25 with fastp, clone calling with MiXCR) and kept in-frame beta chains. Records with the same CDR3 protein are collapsed into one entry carrying the most frequent genes and DNA. The V and J calls and clone size come from TCRdb's table, not from the authors' own analysis. The sample profile shows more than 1,400,000 distinct CDR3 sequences; approximately 40% of them were found once. The ten largest clones capture around 8% of the sample.

Here the chain combines TRBV30 and TRBJ1-2, with the D segment identity uncertain. Sequenced material: blood. The TCR comes from a young woman in good health. The CDR3 here reads CAWSVTGYGYTF. The DNA is TGTGCCTGGAGTGTAACGGGATATGGCTACACCTTC.